These 22 T cell receptor beta chains were all obtained from the same sample, sequenced in a study of CD8+CD57+ T cells in acquired aplastic anemia. The study profiled TCR beta VDJ and CDR3 using genomic DNA as template. Each CDR3 protein is one row after TCRdb ran MiXCR on the reads. The data show 100,000 to 120,000 distinct CDR3 sequences, 51% seen once. Sequencing was done on a sample of sorted CD4+, CD8+, or CD8+CD57+ T cells (not recorded which) from PBMCs. Receptors originate from a human donor in good health, serving as a control.

This sequence joins TRBV2 and TRBJ2-7, with 10 bases fitting TRBD1. Per the germline V gene, CDR1 is SNHLY and CDR2 is FYNNEI. The CDR3 covers 13 residues. Trimming removed 7 bases from V and 3 bases from J; junction bases left unmatched: 3. CDR3 residues: CASMRTGGYEQYF. DNA for the CDR3: TGTGCCAGCATGAGGACAGGGGGCTACGAGCAGTACTTC.

This chain joins TRBV20-1 and TRBJ2-7; the match to TRBD2 covers 13 bases. Germline trimming cut 5 bases from V and 7 bases from J; bases unmatched to any gene: 8. Looked up from germline, CDR1 is DFQATT and CDR2 is SNEGSKA (reference sequence). The CDR3 consists of 14 residues. CDR3 nucleotide sequence: TGCAGTGCTCGCGGGACTAGCGGGACTTGGGAGCAGTACTTC. This gives the protein CSARGTSGTWEQYF.

CDR3 in amino acids: CSARAAGEQYF. The CDR3 DNA sequence: TGCAGTGCTAGAGCAGCGGGGGAGCAGTACTTC. The rearrangement links TRBV20-1 to TRBJ2-7; 7 bases fit TRBD2. The V and J ends lost 1 base and 7 bases, in that order; junction bases with no gene match: 1. CDR1 and CDR2 (germline): DFQATT, SNEGSKA (reference sequence). The CDR3 length is 11 residues.

This clonotype appeared many times. The chain is built from TRBV5-6 and TRBJ1-1; TRBD1 aligns across 8 bases. V trimming: 0 bases; J trimming: 4 bases; junction bases outside the gene matches: 11. CDR1 SGHDT and CDR2 YYEEEE come from the germline V gene. CDR3 length: 17 residues. This CDR3 reads CASSLVRARGQGTEAFF. In DNA, the CDR3 is TGTGCCAGCAGCTTGGTTAGGGCCAGGGGGCAAGGCACTGAAGCTTTCTTT. Drawing the rest from reference TRBV5-6 and TRBJ1-1, the complete variable domain is DAGVTQSPTHLIKTRGQQVTLRCSPKSGHDTVSWYQQALGQGPQFIFQYYEEEERQRGNFPDRFSGHQFPNYSSELNVNALLLGDSALYLCASSLVRARGQGTEAFFGQGTRLTVV.

The sample holds many counts of this clonotype. The chain joins TRBV4-3 to TRBJ2-7, with 8 nucleotides matching TRBD1. CDR1 and CDR2 (germline): LGHNA, YSLEER. This CDR3 is 14 amino acids long. The V gene end was trimmed by 2 bases and the J gene end by 1 base; junction bases not matched to a gene: 1. The CDR3, as DNA: TGCGCCAGCAGCCAACGGACAGGGTCCTACGAGCAGTACTTC. The encoded protein is CASSQRTGSYEQYF.

J is TRBJ2-1 and V is TRBV10-3, with 8 nucleotides matching TRBD2. This CDR3 has 14 amino acids. J lost 2 bases, V lost 10 bases, and 7 bases had no gene match. Germline V gene data show CDR1 as ENHRY and CDR2 as SYGVKD. The CDR3 is CATGGALPYNEQFF. The CDR3 DNA reads TGTGCCACCGGGGGGGCTTTACCCTACAATGAGCAGTTCTTC.

For this clonotype: The junction shows a germline mismatch at one end, possibly a read error. The gene calls are TRBV20-1 and TRBJ2-5; 7 bases line up with TRBD1. From germline, CDR1 is DFQATT and CDR2 SNEGSKA (reference sequence). This CDR3 contains 15 residues. In DNA form, the CDR3 reads TGCAGTGCTAGAGATCCTACAGGGGTCCAAGGGACCCAGTACTTC. Protein sequence: CSARDPTGVQGTQYF.

This clonotype occurred once. V is TRBV20-1 and J is TRBJ1-6; D is ambiguous. CDR3 size: 8 residues. The germline CDR1 and CDR2 sequences are DFQATT and SNEGSKA (reference sequence). V was cut by 6 bases and J by 10 bases, with 1 base left in between. CDR3 sequence reads: CSASPLHF. Here the CDR3 DNA reads TGCAGTGCCTCACCCCTCCACTTT.

This clonotype has ten or more counts. This chain connects TRBV30 to TRBJ2-7; TRBD1 agrees at 7 bases. This CDR3 region has 11 residues. Germline trimming cut 1 base from V and 11 bases from J; bases unmatched to any gene: 5. CDR1 and CDR2 (germline): GTSNPN, SVGIG (reference sequence). The CDR3 reads CAWSGGTEKYF. The CDR3 DNA follows: TGTGCCTGGAGTGGAGGGACAGAGAAGTACTTC.

This clonotype occurred many times. It may be a read error: a sequence one base away is much more abundant. V is TRBV25-1 and J is TRBJ1-1, with D hard to call. V lost 8 bases, J lost 3 bases, and 13 bases lay in between. The CDR3 has 13 amino acids. CDR1 is MGHDK, CDR2 SYGVNS, per germline. This CDR3 reads CASGPVSDTEAFF. The CDR3 region has the DNA TGTGCCAGCGGACCAGTCTCGGACACTGAAGCTTTCTTT.

This clonotype was detected many times. The chain couples TRBV7-3 to TRBJ2-1; 11 bases map to TRBD2. Germline V CDR1 and CDR2: SGHTA, FQGTGA. The CDR3 loop spans 16 amino acids. V shed 2 bases and J 8 bases; nucleotides not matched to a gene: 8. The CDR3 sequence: CASSLVAGGPGDEQFF. CDR3 coding DNA: TGTGCCAGCAGCTTAGTAGCGGGGGGGCCGGGAGATGAGCAGTTCTTC.

This clonotype was seen at least ten times. The rearrangement uses TRBV24-1 and TRBJ2-7; no reliable D call. Trimming left V 0 bases short and J 4 bases short, with 12 bases between. Germline loops: CDR1 KGHDR, CDR2 SFDVKD. This CDR3 comprises 15 residues. CDR3 sequence: CATSDLQGVGYEQYF. CDR3 sequence (DNA): TGTGCCACCAGTGATTTGCAAGGTGTGGGATACGAGCAGTACTTC.

The gene calls are TRBV24-1 and TRBJ2-3; 8 nucleotides align to TRBD1. Germline lookup yields CDR1 KGHDR and CDR2 SFDVKD. V shed 4 bases, J shed 4 bases, and the junction held 3 bases outside the gene matches. The CDR3 extends over 14 amino acids. This CDR3 is CATSDWTGPDTQYF. Here the CDR3 DNA reads TGTGCCACCAGTGACTGGACAGGGCCAGATACGCAGTATTTT.

The gene calls are TRBV2 and TRBJ1-5; D is undetermined. The CDR3 contains 14 residues. The germline V and J ends were trimmed by 3 bases and 6 bases, with 12 bases remaining between them. CDR1 is SNHLY and CDR2 is FYNNEI in the germline V gene. The CDR3 nucleotides read TGTGCCAGCAGTGATTGGGTCGCATTTCAGCCCCAGCATTTT. Residues: CASSDWVAFQPQHF. The complete variable domain, with remaining parts taken from reference TRBV2 and TRBJ1-5, reads EPEVTQTPSHQVTQMGQEVILRCVPISNHLYFYWYRQILGQKVEFLVSFYNNEISEKSEIFDDQFSVERPDGSNFTLKIRSTKLEDSAMYFCASSDWVAFQPQHFGDGTRLSIL.

This clonotype has ten or more counts. The genes are TRBV20-1 and TRBJ1-3; tentative D call: TRBD1 (5 bases). V shed 0 bases and J shed 8 bases, with 14 bases lying between them. Germline lookup yields CDR1 DFQATT and CDR2 SNEGSKA (reference sequence). This CDR3 region has 14 residues. The chain's CDR3 is CSARDGGDGHTIYF. The CDR3 DNA sequence: TGCAGTGCTAGAGATGGGGGGGACGGGCACACCATATATTTT.

This clonotype has a single count. The chain joins TRBV10-2 to TRBJ2-5, with 13 positions matching TRBD2. Per the germline V gene, CDR1 is WSHSY and CDR2 is SAAADI. This CDR3 spans 18 amino acids. The V segment lost 4 bases and the J segment 0 bases; nucleotides outside the gene matches: 8. The CDR3 DNA is TGCGCCAGCAGTGGACTAGCGGGGGGCTTAGGGTACCAAGAGACCCAGTACTTC. The encoded protein is CASSGLAGGLGYQETQYF.

In this sample, this clonotype turned up many times. The rearrangement joins TRBV7-2 to TRBJ2-1, with a weak D call TRBD1 (6 bases). Germline V lookup: CDR1 SGHTA, CDR2 FQGNSA. The CDR3 length is 12 residues. Between the trimmed V and J ends, which lost 5 bases and 6 bases, there was a span of 8 bases. DNA for the CDR3: TGTGCCAGCAGCACCAGGGGCAATGAGCAGTTCTTC. Translated: CASSTRGNEQFF.

V and J are TRBV5-1 and TRBJ2-1, with D tentatively TRBD2 (6 bases). The germline V and J ends were trimmed by 4 bases and 5 bases, with 13 bases remaining between them. Germline V gene data show CDR1 as SGHRS and CDR2 as YFSETQ. The CDR3 is made up of 14 amino acids. In DNA, the CDR3 is TGCGCCAGCAGCATCCGGGAGCTAGACAATGAGCAGTTCTTC. As protein: CASSIRELDNEQFF.

This clonotype was observed at least ten times. The chain employs TRBV5-4 and TRBJ1-2; TRBD1 agrees at 8 bases. V was clipped by 9 bases and J by 4 bases; unmatched bases: 11. Germline-derived CDR1 and CDR2 are SGHNT and YYREEE (reference sequence). The CDR3 loop spans 14 amino acids. CDR3 bases: TGTGCCACCCGGGGACAGGACGGACTCTATGGCTACACCTTC. Amino acid sequence: CATRGQDGLYGYTF. Filled out from reference TRBV5-4 and TRBJ1-2, the complete variable domain reads ETGVTQSPTHLIKTRGQQVTLRCSSQSGHNTVSWYQQALGQGPQFIFQYYREEENGRGNFPPRFSGLQFPNYSSELNVNALELDDSALYLCATRGQDGLYGYTFGSGTRLTVV.

This chain links TRBV2 with TRBJ2-7; the match to TRBD2 covers 7 bases. The CDR3 spans 13 residues. The V segment lost 7 bases and the J segment 1 base; nucleotides outside the gene matches: 4. CDR1 and CDR2 from the germline V gene are SNHLY and FYNNEI. The CDR3 spells CASKLAVSYEQYF. DNA of the CDR3: TGTGCCAGCAAGCTAGCGGTTTCCTACGAGCAGTACTTC.

The genes are TRBV15 and TRBJ2-1, with 12 bases lining up with TRBD2. CDR1 and CDR2 from the germline V gene are LNHNV and YYDKDF (reference sequence). This CDR3 has 16 residues. The junction had 12 bases not matched to a gene; V was cut back by 10 bases and J by 5 bases. CDR3 bases: TGTGCCAGCAGTTTATCCTGGACTAGCGGGGACAATGAGCAGTTCTTC. Its translation is CASSLSWTSGDNEQFF.

This chain links TRBV13 with TRBJ1-2; D gene uncertain. The CDR3 consists of 16 residues. Germline assignment: CDR1 PRHDT and CDR2 FYEKMQ (reference sequence). V lost 5 bases and J 4 bases, leaving 20 bases between the germline ends. The CDR3 here is CASSPPVARGAYGYTF. Written as DNA, the CDR3 is TGTGCCAGCAGCCCCCCAGTCGCGCGGGGTGCCTATGGCTACACCTTC.